This TCR beta chain stems from a study of T cell responses to AZD1222 COVID-19 vaccine. Whole-study findings and limits: Reports say nearly half of spike-specific TCRs go after unmutated variant regions. The CD4 TCRs associated with vaccination extended across spike and predominated at 160-218 and 743-854. Donors were largely white British and mainly female; clonal diversity was possibly underestimated. Among AZD1222 vaccinees, only 5 to 7 were seropositive at baseline.

As for this clone: What it binds is unknown.

Method: immunoSEQ multiplex PCR; TCRdb's copy keeps in-frame clones and lacks some. The sample lists tens of thousands of clones; roughly 84% were seen once. V was trimmed by 3 bases and J by 0 bases, leaving 6 bases between them. This CDR3 is built from 14 residues. Germline V CDR1 and CDR2: SGHAT, FQNNGV. The sample here was peripheral blood, taken 28 days after the second AZD1222 dose. V is TRBV11-2 and J is TRBJ1-3; no clear D gene. The receptor was isolated from an adult who received the AZD1222 COVID-19 vaccine. The CDR3 reads CASSFSDSGNTIYF. CDR3 sequence (DNA): TGTGCCAGCAGCTTTAGCGACTCTGGAAACACCATATATTTT. Drawing the rest from reference TRBV11-2 and TRBJ1-3, the complete variable domain is EAGVAQSPRYKIIEKRQSVAFWCNPISGHATLYWYQQILGQGPKLLIQFQNNGVVDDSQLPKDRFSAERLKGVDSTLKIQPAKLEDSAVYLCASSFSDSGNTIYFGEGSWLTVV.